A single sample is the source of the 28 T cell receptor beta chains below, sequenced in a study of blood T cell repertoires in COVID-19. This table comes from immunoSEQ multiplex PCR, and its TCRdb copy is limited to in-frame clones, with some not included. The sample lists about 170,000 clones, approximately 87% occurring once. Sample: peripheral blood. These TCRs come from a man younger than 35 with active or convalescent COVID-19.

This clone was seen only a few times. The rearrangement joins TRBV4-1 to TRBJ2-2, with 15 nucleotides matching TRBD2. The CDR3 extends over 17 amino acids. V lost 0 bases, J lost 6 bases, and 2 bases stayed unmatched. Looked up from germline, CDR1 is MGHRA and CDR2 is YSYEKL. CDR3 in DNA: TGCGCCAGCAGCCAAGAGGGACTAGCGGGGGGAGCCGGGGAGCTGTTTTTT. It encodes CASSQEGLAGGAGELFF.

DNA for the CDR3: TGTGCCAGCAGCTTAAGACAGGGCGCCGGAAACACCATATATTTT. This sequence encodes CASSLRQGAGNTIYF. The chain has TRBV13 and TRBJ1-3; 7 bases map to TRBD1. The junction had 5 bases not matched to a gene; V was cut back by 2 bases and J by 4 bases. This CDR3 is 15 amino acids long. Germline-derived CDR1 and CDR2 are PRHDT and FYEKMQ (reference sequence).

This chain links TRBV29-1 with TRBJ2-3; D is perhaps TRBD2 (5 bases). The germline gives CDR1 SQVTM, CDR2 ANQGSEA. The CDR3 totals 13 residues. V shed 1 base and J shed 7 bases, with 12 bases lying between them. CDR3 residues: CSVEGTLTYTQYF. The CDR3 region has the DNA TGCAGCGTTGAAGGGACTCTGACGTATACGCAGTATTTT.

V gene TRBV9 combines with J gene TRBJ2-1; 8 bases agree with TRBD2. CDR1 and CDR2 (germline): SGDLS, YYNGEE. Unmatched junction bases numbered 21, after V lost 3 bases and J lost 7 bases. The CDR3 extends over 19 amino acids. The CDR3 region is CASSASPSPGLVDVNEQFF. The CDR3 nucleotides read TGTGCCAGCAGCGCGTCCCCCTCACCGGGACTAGTTGATGTGAATGAGCAGTTCTTC.

With regard to this clone: With only one base between it and a far larger clone, this is likely a read error. V gene TRBV18 combines with J gene TRBJ2-7; D is uncertain. The CDR3 loop spans 15 amino acids. The germline gives CDR1 KGHSH, CDR2 LQKENI. CDR3 protein: CASSPEQFSSFEQYF. CDR3 in DNA: TGTGCCAGCTCACCAGAACAGTTCAGCTCCTTCGAGCAGTACTTC.

The CDR3 here is CASSWGTGDGYTF. The CDR3, as DNA: TGTGCCAGCAGCTGGGGAACAGGGGATGGCTACACCTTC. The chain links TRBV7-9 to TRBJ1-2; TRBD1 matches 7 bases. The CDR3 totals 13 residues. Looked up from germline, CDR1 is SEHNR and CDR2 is FQNEAQ (reference sequence). V was clipped by 4 bases and J by 6 bases; unmatched bases: 5. Full variable domain (outside the CDR3, taken from reference TRBV7-9 and TRBJ1-2): DTGVSQNPRHKITKRGQNVTFRCDPISEHNRLYWYRQTLGQGPEFLTYFQNEAQLEKSRLLSDRFSAERPKGSFSTLEIQRTEQGDSAMYLCASSWGTGDGYTFGSGTRLTVV.

This clone was observed once. The V gene is TRBV15, the J gene TRBJ2-2; D is possibly TRBD1 (5 bases). The germline CDR1 and CDR2 sequences are LNHNV and YYDKDF (reference sequence). The germline V and J ends were trimmed by 9 bases and 4 bases, with 12 bases remaining between them. The CDR3 is 13 amino acids. The CDR3 here is CATGAARTGELFF. DNA for the CDR3: TGTGCCACTGGGGCTGCTCGCACCGGGGAGCTGTTTTTT.

This sequence joins TRBV7-3 and TRBJ2-1, with a possible D match to TRBD1 (6 bases). Between the trimmed V and J ends, which lost 2 bases and 5 bases, there was a span of 22 bases. The CDR3 length is 18 residues. The germline V gene encodes CDR1 SGHTA and CDR2 FQGTGA. The CDR3 DNA is TGTGCCAGCAGCTTAGTGGCAGGGGATTTTCCGCCGGACAATGAGCAGTTCTTC. Its protein product is CASSLVAGDFPPDNEQFF.

CDR3 in DNA: TGTGCCAGCAGTGAGTCAGGGTGGTCCACTGAAGCTTTCTTT. Protein: CASSESGWSTEAFF. The chain recombines TRBV2 with TRBJ1-1, with D possibly matching TRBD1 (5 bases). V was shortened by 3 bases and J by 4 bases, with 12 bases between the two germline ends. This CDR3 spans 14 amino acids. Germline assignment: CDR1 SNHLY and CDR2 FYNNEI.

V and J are TRBV11-1 and TRBJ2-1, with D tentatively TRBD1 (5 bases). The germline V gene encodes CDR1 SGHAT and CDR2 FQDESV (reference sequence). The CDR3 totals 16 residues. V was cut by 1 base and J by 4 bases, with 14 bases left in between. The CDR3 loop is CASSLVVQEVYNEQFF. The CDR3 DNA follows: TGTGCCAGCAGCTTAGTAGTACAGGAAGTTTACAATGAGCAGTTCTTC.

V usage is TRBV18 and J usage is TRBJ1-1; the D gene is possibly TRBD1 (6 bases). CDR1 KGHSH and CDR2 LQKENI come from the germline V gene. The CDR3 is 14 amino acids. V was clipped by 5 bases and J by 0 bases, with 10 bases between them. DNA of the CDR3: TGTGCCAGCTCAGCGGACAGAGTGAACACTGAAGCTTTCTTT. Protein product: CASSADRVNTEAFF.

The CDR3 coding sequence is TGTGCCAGCACCCTAAGGGACAGCCTGCCTGGCTCCTATAATTCACCCCTCCACTTT. It translates to CASTLRDSLPGSYNSPLHF. This rearrangement joins TRBV28 to TRBJ1-6; 7 bases are shared with TRBD1. The CDR3 runs 19 residues. Germline V gene data show CDR1 as MDHEN and CDR2 as SYDVKM. The V gene end was trimmed by 7 bases and the J gene end by 0 bases; junction bases not matched to a gene: 15.

This clone was seen a handful of times. This chain uses TRBV25-1 with TRBJ1-4; D unresolved. This CDR3 has 14 residues. Trimming left V 3 bases short and J 3 bases short, with 8 bases between. From germline, CDR1 is MGHDK and CDR2 SYGVNS. The CDR3 here is CASSDALANEKLFF. The CDR3 DNA sequence: TGTGCCAGCAGTGACGCATTAGCTAATGAAAAACTGTTTTTT.

The gene calls are TRBV24-1 and TRBJ1-2; D is ambiguous. The CDR3 is 18 amino acids. V lost 6 bases and J lost 3, with 25 bases in between. CDR1 is KGHDR and CDR2 is SFDVKD in the germline V gene. CDR3 region: CATSPVKGAGWDYYGYTF. The CDR3 coding sequence is TGTGCCACCAGTCCCGTGAAGGGAGCCGGGTGGGATTACTATGGCTACACCTTC.

This chain links TRBV5-1 with TRBJ2-7, with D uncertain. Trimming took off 4 bases at V and 12 bases at J, with 14 bases between the two ends. From germline, CDR1 is SGHRS and CDR2 YFSETQ. This CDR3 region has 11 residues. This CDR3 reads CASSDSRGAYF. CDR3 coding DNA: TGCGCCAGCAGCGACTCGAGAGGTGCGTACTTC.

The rearrangement joins TRBV11-3 to TRBJ2-2; TRBD2 matches at 15 bases. The CDR3 length is 19 residues. V shed 5 bases and J 3 bases; nucleotides not matched to a gene: 10. Germline CDR1 reads SGHNT; CDR2 reads YENEEA. The CDR3, as DNA: TGTGCCAGCAGCCCACGGACTAGCGGGAGGGCCCTGGACACCGGGGAGCTGTTTTTT. This sequence encodes CASSPRTSGRALDTGELFF.

This chain connects TRBV24-1 to TRBJ1-1; D not certain. V gave up 4 bases and J gave up 5 bases, with 16 bases separating them. This CDR3 spans 15 amino acids. The germline V gene has CDR1 KGHDR and CDR2 SFDVKD. The CDR3 DNA reads as TGTGCCACCAGTGACCCAAGCGGTGAGAGTACTGAAGCTTTCTTT. It codes for CATSDPSGESTEAFF.

This clone has just a few counts. The chain uses TRBV7-4 and TRBJ1-5; D gene ambiguous. CDR3 length equals 13 residues. Trimming shortened V by 6 bases and J by 5 bases, and 11 bases separated the two germline ends. Looked up from germline, CDR1 is SGHVT and CDR2 is SQSDAQ. This chain's CDR3 is CASRSVGYQPQHF. Written as DNA, the CDR3 is TGTGCCAGCAGGTCAGTTGGTTATCAGCCCCAGCATTTT.

The rearrangement links TRBV21-1 to TRBJ2-3; the D call of TRBD2 is as the table states it, not checked on the DNA. TRBV21-1 is flagged as a pseudogene. The CDR3 runs 13 residues. The CDR3 bases are TGTGCCAGCAGCATGCAGACTACAGATACGCAGTATTTT. This codes for CASSMQTTDTQYF.

The chain is built from TRBV3-1 (or the pseudogene TRBV3-2) and TRBJ2-1; D is uncertain. Germline CDR1 reads LGHDT; CDR2 reads YNNKEL (reference sequence). V dropped 3 bases and J dropped 0 bases, with 6 bases sitting between them. The CDR3 runs to 14 residues. The CDR3 sequence: CASSHLISYNEQFF. As DNA, the CDR3 is TGTGCCAGCAGCCACCTAATCTCCTACAATGAGCAGTTCTTC.

The chain employs TRBV18 and TRBJ2-5; 7 positions match TRBD1. CDR1 is KGHSH and CDR2 is LQKENI in the germline V gene. The CDR3 covers 14 residues. V lost 3 bases, J lost 4 bases, and 5 bases stayed unmatched. The CDR3: CASSPRDRPETQYF. The DNA of the CDR3 is TGTGCCAGCTCACCCCGGGACAGACCAGAGACCCAGTACTTC.

This rearrangement joins TRBV3-1 (or the pseudogene TRBV3-2) to TRBJ2-1; D perhaps matches TRBD2 (6 bases). CDR1 LGHDT and CDR2 YNNKEL come from the germline V gene (reference sequence). There are 12 residues in the CDR3. V lost 1 base to trimming and J lost 10 bases, with 8 bases between them. CDR3 nucleotides: TGTGCCAGCAGCCAAGGGACTACGGAGCAGTTCTTC. Translation: CASSQGTTEQFF.

This chain uses TRBV6-4 with TRBJ2-1; 9 nucleotides line up with TRBD2. J was trimmed by 7 bases and V by 2 bases; bases with no gene match: 6. Germline V gene sequence: CDR1 MRHNA, CDR2 SNTAGT. This CDR3 is built from 15 residues. The CDR3 DNA reads as TGTGCCAGCAGTGACGAGGCAGCGGGGGGAAATGAGCAGTTCTTC. It codes for CASSDEAAGGNEQFF.

The rearrangement links TRBV9 to TRBJ1-4, with 9 bases fitting TRBD1. The CDR3 is 15 residues long. CDR1 SGDLS and CDR2 YYNGEE come from the germline V gene. V trimming: 0 bases; J trimming: 7 bases; junction bases outside the gene matches: 4. CDR3 loop: CASSVVGTGLEKLFF. CDR3 DNA: TGTGCCAGCAGCGTAGTTGGGACAGGGCTTGAAAAACTGTTTTTT.

The genes are TRBV10-3 and TRBJ2-1; D is unresolved. This CDR3 comprises 13 residues. In germline, CDR1 is ENHRY, CDR2 SYGVKD. Trimming shortened V by 10 bases and J by 0 bases, and 10 bases separated the two germline ends. The CDR3 region is CATYQDSYNEQFF. The CDR3 DNA follows: TGTGCCACCTACCAAGACTCCTACAATGAGCAGTTCTTC.

The rearrangement links TRBV4-1 to TRBJ2-7, with TRBD1 matching 7 bases. After removal of 3 bases from V and 10 bases from J, the junction contained 12 bases not matched to a gene. Germline values: CDR1 MGHRA, CDR2 YSYEKL. The CDR3 covers 14 residues. This chain's CDR3 is CASSHDRDLIEQYF. The CDR3 bases are TGCGCCAGCAGCCATGACAGGGACCTGATCGAACAGTACTTC.

In its sample, this clone was seen once. The rearrangement joins TRBV18 to TRBJ2-2, with 10 bases aligning to TRBD2. Trimming cost V 3 bases and J 3 bases; bases outside gene matches: 7. Germline CDR1 is KGHSH and CDR2 is LQKENI. The CDR3 is 17 amino acids. This CDR3 reads CASSPKSGGAHTGELFF. The CDR3 coding sequence is TGTGCCAGCTCACCTAAGAGCGGGGGGGCCCACACCGGGGAGCTGTTTTTT.

This chain connects TRBV7-3 to TRBJ1-2, with 8 bases fitting TRBD1. This CDR3 comprises 14 residues. Germline-derived CDR1 and CDR2 are SGHTA and FQGTGA. Trimming took 5 bases from V and 8 from J; bases not matched to a gene: 10. The CDR3, as DNA: TGTGCCAGCAGCCCAAATCAGGGGGCGAAAGGCTACACCTTC. Its protein product is CASSPNQGAKGYTF.